This passage covers 21 T cell receptor beta chains from one sample sequenced in a study of blood T cell repertoires in COVID-19. The method was immunoSEQ multiplex PCR; TCRdb's version includes in-frame clones alone and lacks a portion of them. Altogether about 140,000 clones are present, around 90% being singletons, with the ten largest covering around 1.7%. Sequencing input: peripheral blood. Receptors originate from a woman in her 50s with acute or convalescent COVID-19.

The genes are TRBV7-8 and TRBJ2-7, with TRBD2 matching 11 bases. The CDR3 loop spans 17 amino acids. Germline V lookup: CDR1 SGHVS, CDR2 FQNEAQ. V lost 2 bases to trimming and J lost 1 base; unmatched junction nucleotides: 7. In DNA form, the CDR3 reads TGTGCCAGCAGCTTAACTAGCGGGAGTTCTACGTCCTACGAGCAGTACTTC. Its translation is CASSLTSGSSTSYEQYF.

The V call is TRBV28, the J call TRBJ1-5; D gene unclear. CDR1 is MDHEN, CDR2 SYDVKM, per germline. The ends were cut back, 6 bases at V and 1 base at J, with 13 bases in the middle. CDR3 length: 15 residues. CDR3 nucleotides: TGTGCCAGCAGCCCAGGTGCGGGCAGCAATCAGCCCCAGCATTTT. Translated: CASSPGAGSNQPQHF.

The V gene is TRBV5-8, the J gene TRBJ1-4, with D unclear. Trimming cost V 1 base and J 8 bases, with 15 bases left between them. The CDR3 is 15 residues long. Germline V gene data show CDR1 as SGHTS and CDR2 as YDEGEE. The CDR3: CASSLTGESWEKLFF. CDR3 in DNA: TGTGCCAGCAGCTTGACTGGGGAGTCTTGGGAAAAACTGTTTTTT. The full variable domain, completed using reference TRBV5-8 and TRBJ1-4, is EAGVTQSPTHLIKTRGQQATLRCSPISGHTSVYWYQQALGLGLQFLLWYDEGEERNRGNFPPRFSGRQFPNYSSELNVNALELEDSALYLCASSLTGESWEKLFFGSGTQLSVL.

V and J are TRBV24-1 and TRBJ2-1, with 12 bases fitting TRBD2. CDR3 size: 17 residues. Germline V CDR1 and CDR2: KGHDR, SFDVKD. V dropped 4 bases and J dropped 4; count of bases not matched to a gene: 7. The CDR3 region has the DNA TGTGCCACCAGTGAAGCACTAGCGGGGGGACCTTACAATGAGCAGTTCTTC. Amino acid sequence: CATSEALAGGPYNEQFF.

In the case of this clone: A much bigger clone sits one base away, suggesting this may be a read error. V usage is TRBV6-5 and J usage is TRBJ1-2, with 8 nucleotides matching TRBD1. Germline V gene sequence: CDR1 MNHEY, CDR2 SVGAGI. The V gene end was trimmed by 6 bases and the J gene end by 4 bases; junction bases not matched to a gene: 4. The CDR3 consists of 13 residues. CDR3 DNA: TGTGCCAGCAGCGACAGGGGTGGCTATGGCTACACCTTC. Translating it yields CASSDRGGYGYTF.

This clone was found once. J is TRBJ2-7 and V is TRBV19; 10 nucleotides match TRBD1. This CDR3 has 15 amino acids. V shed 5 bases and J 3 bases; nucleotides not matched to a gene: 7. The V gene's germline CDR1 is LNHDA and CDR2 SQIVND (reference sequence). Here the CDR3 reads CASSARGQGVYEQYF. The CDR3 DNA follows: TGTGCCAGTAGTGCCCGCGGACAGGGGGTCTACGAGCAGTACTTC.

The chain uses TRBV5-6 and TRBJ1-2; no reliable D call. The CDR3 consists of 16 residues. Trimming removed 4 bases from V and 0 bases from J, with 16 bases in between. CDR1 and CDR2 from the germline V gene are SGHDT and YYEEEE. The CDR3 DNA reads as TGTGCCAGCAGCCCGCGAGGAGTTCGCACTAACTATGGCTACACCTTC. This gives the protein CASSPRGVRTNYGYTF.

The CDR3 DNA follows: TGTGCCGCCAGTAGGGGATCCTCTGGAAACACCATATATTTT. It is translated as CAASRGSSGNTIYF. The V call is TRBV6-5, the J call TRBJ1-3, with D tentatively TRBD1 (5 bases). Trimming shortened V by 11 bases and J by 0 bases, and 14 bases separated the two germline ends. Germline CDR1 MNHEY, CDR2 SVGAGI. The CDR3 runs 14 residues.

The chain joins TRBV27 to TRBJ2-1, with unresolved D. The CDR3 spans 16 residues. Germline V lookup: CDR1 MNHEY, CDR2 SMNVEV (reference sequence). V dropped 4 bases and J dropped 0 bases, with 13 bases sitting between them. CDR3 nucleotide sequence: TGTGCCAGCAGTTCATATAGTATTAGCTCCTACAATGAGCAGTTCTTC. It encodes CASSSYSISSYNEQFF.

J is TRBJ2-5 and V is TRBV7-9; D may be TRBD1 (6 bases). The CDR3 length is 17 residues. Deletions cut 0 bases from V and 0 bases from J, with 14 bases between. Germline CDR1 reads SEHNR; CDR2 reads FQNEAQ (reference sequence). CDR3: CASSLAKQGSYQETQYF. The DNA of the CDR3 is TGTGCCAGCAGCTTAGCAAAACAGGGTTCGTACCAAGAGACCCAGTACTTC.

The genes are TRBV28 and TRBJ1-2; D remains ambiguous. The germline gives CDR1 MDHEN, CDR2 SYDVKM. This CDR3 spans 10 amino acids. Trimming left V 3 bases short and J 6 bases short, with 2 bases between. The CDR3 reads CASSFNGYTF. CDR3 nucleotides: TGTGCCAGCAGTTTTAATGGCTACACCTTC.

The chain couples TRBV6-5 to TRBJ1-2; D may be TRBD1 (5 bases). Trimming pared 6 bases from V and 3 bases from J, leaving 14 bases between. The CDR3 is 14 residues long. Germline CDR1 MNHEY, CDR2 SVGAGI. This chain's CDR3 is CASSYGGGDYGYTF. CDR3 DNA sequence: TGTGCCAGCAGCTACGGTGGGGGGGACTATGGCTACACCTTC.

V is TRBV19 and J is TRBJ1-3; 7 bases match TRBD1. J lost 0 bases, V lost 6 bases, and 5 bases had no gene match. Germline CDR1 is LNHDA and CDR2 is SQIVND (reference sequence). CDR3 length: 15 amino acids. The CDR3 loop reads CASRPGTASGNTIYF. The CDR3 DNA sequence: TGTGCCAGTAGACCTGGGACAGCCTCTGGAAACACCATATATTTT.

The CDR3 here is CASSFLAGEGEQFF. CDR3 DNA sequence: TGCGCCAGCAGCTTCCTAGCGGGAGAGGGCGAGCAGTTCTTC. The chain has TRBV5-1 and TRBJ2-1; 10 nucleotides agree with TRBD2. CDR1 is SGHRS, CDR2 YFSETQ, per germline. V was pared by 2 bases and J by 10 bases, with 6 bases of the junction left unmatched. The CDR3 covers 14 residues.

There are a few counts of this clone. The CDR3 DNA reads as TGCGCCAGCAGACAGGGGAACCATGAGCAGTTCTTC. The encoded protein is CASRQGNHEQFF. The chain has TRBV23-1 and TRBJ2-1; 7 nucleotides align to TRBD1. TRBV23-1 is designated an ORF whose function remains uncertain. The CDR3 sequence is 12 residues long. Trimming took 6 bases from V and 8 from J; bases not matched to a gene: 4.

This clone was counted between two and nine times. This sequence joins TRBV28 and TRBJ2-2; D gene unclear. Germline loops: CDR1 MDHEN, CDR2 SYDVKM. Deletions cut 1 base from V and 6 bases from J, with 12 bases between. This CDR3 has 15 residues. In nucleotides, the CDR3 is TGTGCCAGCAGTTTATCCTGGAGTGTCCCCGGGGAGCTGTTTTTT. Protein: CASSLSWSVPGELFF.

V usage is TRBV24-1 and J usage is TRBJ2-5, with 7 bases identical to TRBD1. The CDR3 is 16 residues long. J gave up 0 bases and V 4 bases, and 7 bases lay outside the gene matches. Germline V gene data show CDR1 as KGHDR and CDR2 as SFDVKD. CDR3 sequence: CATSDPDRLYQETQYF. CDR3 DNA sequence: TGTGCCACCAGTGACCCGGACAGGTTGTACCAAGAGACCCAGTACTTC.

This rearrangement joins TRBV6-5 to TRBJ2-5; D perhaps matches TRBD1 (6 bases). Germline V gene lookup returns CDR1 MNHEY and CDR2 SVGAGI. Trimming pared 6 bases from V and 0 bases from J, leaving 8 bases between. CDR3 length equals 13 residues. The DNA for the CDR3 is TGTGCCAGCAGCGGACAGAACCAAGAGACCCAGTACTTC. Its translation: CASSGQNQETQYF.

The chain combines TRBV15 with TRBJ2-7, with a weak D call TRBD1 (6 bases). Trimming removed 1 base from V and 5 bases from J, with 15 bases in between. Germline V gene data show CDR1 as LNHNV and CDR2 as YYDKDF (reference sequence). The CDR3 consists of 15 residues. The CDR3 protein is CATSRARDKRNEQYF. The CDR3 DNA sequence: TGTGCCACCAGCAGAGCAAGGGACAAGCGGAACGAGCAGTACTTC.

This chain uses TRBV19 with TRBJ2-1; possible D gene TRBD1, 6 bases. Germline CDR1 is LNHDA and CDR2 is SQIVND (reference sequence). V was shortened by 2 bases and J by 0 bases, with 8 bases between the two germline ends. This CDR3 has 15 residues. CDR3 loop: CASSIQGFSYNEQFF. The DNA for the CDR3 is TGTGCCAGTAGTATACAGGGGTTCTCCTACAATGAGCAGTTCTTC.

The CDR3 DNA reads as TGTGCCAGCAGCTTACCCGGGACACCCTATGGCTACACCTTC. Residues: CASSLPGTPYGYTF. This sequence joins TRBV7-9 and TRBJ1-2; D might be TRBD1 (6 bases). The CDR3 loop spans 14 amino acids. V lost 2 bases and J 4 bases, leaving 11 bases between the germline ends. Germline CDR1 and CDR2: SEHNR and FQNEAQ (reference sequence).